This T cell receptor beta chain was sequenced during a study of vaccination and CD4 T cells after COVID-19. A remark on this clonotype: Its antigen is not identified.

The sample's treatment: roughly nine-day PBMC culture with coronavirus spike peptide pools or control peptides (ViraFEST assay). Scientists ran DNA taken from cultured CD4+ T cells through the Oncomine TCR Beta short-read assay for sequencing. TCRdb redid the calling of the PCR reads with MiXCR, one entry per CDR3 protein. There are 9,500 to 15,000 distinct CDR3 sequences in the sample; more than 55% occur only once, and approximately 15% lies in the top ten. This sequence originates from a human donor who had recovered from COVID-19. Sequences were obtained from CD4+ T cells from blood, cultured in vitro.

The CDR3 DNA follows: TGTGCCAGCAGCCCATCCGGGACAGGGTGGAGTGAAAAACTGTTTTTT. Translation gives CASSPSGTGWSEKLFF. V usage is TRBV7-9 and J usage is TRBJ1-4; 9 nucleotides line up with TRBD1. With 5 bases clipped from V and 7 bases from J, the junction kept 11 bases outside the gene matches. The CDR3 covers 16 residues. The germline gives CDR1 SEHNR, CDR2 FQNEAQ (reference sequence).